The clone carrying this T cell receptor beta chain was found a few times. TCRdb called the RT-PCR reads again in MiXCR, with one record for every CDR3 protein. There are about 780,000 distinct CDR3 sequences in the sample; about 18% occur only once, and about a tenth lies in the top ten. The data were taken from a study of response to subunit inactivated influenza vaccine. This material consisted of PBMCs from blood, taken 4 to 6 days after vaccination. The clonotype was recovered from a man between 45 and 60 years old who received an inactivated influenza vaccine.

The CDR3 protein is CASSLGGGDAETQYF. Written as DNA, the CDR3 is TGTGCCAGCAGCTTAGGCGGGGGAGACGCCGAGACCCAGTACTTC. The chain employs TRBV7-2 and TRBJ2-5; 7 bases are a match to TRBD2. Trimming at V came to 1 base and at J to 5 bases, leaving 7 bases not matched to a gene. This CDR3 comprises 15 residues. Germline V gives CDR1 SGHTA, CDR2 FQGNSA.